This T cell receptor (beta chain) comes out of a study of blood T cell repertoires in COVID-19. Germline assignment: CDR1 SGHVS and CDR2 FQNEAQ. The CDR3 has 17 residues. V was clipped by 0 bases and J by 6 bases, with 15 bases between them. Clones were sequenced by immunoSEQ multiplex PCR, and TCRdb holds only the in-frame ones, with some missing. The table has about 260,000 clones, approximately 87% seen once. The sequenced material came from peripheral blood. The V call is TRBV7-8, the J call TRBJ1-6; weak D call: TRBD1 (5 bases). The source of this sequence is a woman aged 40 to 50 who had recovered from COVID-19. CDR3 sequence: CASSLAGGGPANSPLHF. In nucleotides, the CDR3 is TGTGCCAGCAGCTTAGCGGGGGGTGGGCCAGCTAATTCACCCCTCCACTTT.